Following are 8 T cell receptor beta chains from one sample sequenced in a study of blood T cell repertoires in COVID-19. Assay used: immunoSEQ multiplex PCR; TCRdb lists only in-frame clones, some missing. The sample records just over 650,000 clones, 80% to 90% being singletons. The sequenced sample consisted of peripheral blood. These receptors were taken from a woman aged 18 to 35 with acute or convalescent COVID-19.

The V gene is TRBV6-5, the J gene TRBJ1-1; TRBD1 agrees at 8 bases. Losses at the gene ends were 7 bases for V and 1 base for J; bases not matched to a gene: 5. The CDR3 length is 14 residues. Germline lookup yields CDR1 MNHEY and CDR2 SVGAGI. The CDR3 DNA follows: TGTGCCAGCATCCTACAGGGGGGGAACACTGAAGCTTTCTTT. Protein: CASILQGGNTEAFF.

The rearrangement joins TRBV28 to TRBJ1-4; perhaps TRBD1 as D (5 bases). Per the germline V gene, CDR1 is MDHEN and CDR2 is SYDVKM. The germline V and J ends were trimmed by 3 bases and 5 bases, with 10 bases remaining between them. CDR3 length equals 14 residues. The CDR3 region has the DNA TGTGCCAGCAGTTTCTTAGGGGTGAATGAAAAACTGTTTTTT. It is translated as CASSFLGVNEKLFF.

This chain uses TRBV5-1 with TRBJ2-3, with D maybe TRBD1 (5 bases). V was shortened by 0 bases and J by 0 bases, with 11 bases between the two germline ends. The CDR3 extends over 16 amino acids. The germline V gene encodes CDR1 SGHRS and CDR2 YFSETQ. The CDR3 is CASSLALGQSTDTQYF. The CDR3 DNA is TGCGCCAGCAGCTTGGCCTTAGGACAAAGCACAGATACGCAGTATTTT.

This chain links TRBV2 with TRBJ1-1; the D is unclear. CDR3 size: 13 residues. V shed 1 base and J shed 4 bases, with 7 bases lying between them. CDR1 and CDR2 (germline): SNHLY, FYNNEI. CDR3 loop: CASSEVEGTEAFF. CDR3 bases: TGTGCCAGCAGTGAAGTAGAGGGCACTGAAGCTTTCTTT.

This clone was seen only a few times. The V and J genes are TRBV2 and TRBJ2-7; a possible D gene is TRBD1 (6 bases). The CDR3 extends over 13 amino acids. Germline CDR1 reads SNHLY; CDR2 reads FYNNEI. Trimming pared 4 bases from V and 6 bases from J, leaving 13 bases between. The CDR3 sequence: CASSGAQGLEQYF. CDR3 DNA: TGTGCCAGCAGTGGGGCGCAGGGGCTCGAGCAGTACTTC.

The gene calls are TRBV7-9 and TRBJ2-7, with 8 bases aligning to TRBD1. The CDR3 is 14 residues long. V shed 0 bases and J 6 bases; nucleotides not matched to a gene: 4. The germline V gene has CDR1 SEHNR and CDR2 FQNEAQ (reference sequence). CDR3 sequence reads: CASSLASTGGEQYF. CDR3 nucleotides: TGTGCCAGCAGCTTAGCTAGTACAGGGGGCGAGCAGTACTTC.

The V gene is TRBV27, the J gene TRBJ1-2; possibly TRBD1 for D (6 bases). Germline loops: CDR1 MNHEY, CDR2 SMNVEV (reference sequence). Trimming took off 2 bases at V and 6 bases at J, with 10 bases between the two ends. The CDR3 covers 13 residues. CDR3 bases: TGTGCCAGCAGTTTAACGGGGACAAATGGCTACACCTTC. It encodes CASSLTGTNGYTF.

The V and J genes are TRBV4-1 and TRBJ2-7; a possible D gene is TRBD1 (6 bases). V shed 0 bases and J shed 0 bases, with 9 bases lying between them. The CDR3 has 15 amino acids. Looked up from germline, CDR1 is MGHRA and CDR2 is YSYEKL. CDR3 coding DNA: TGCGCCAGCAGCCAAGATCCGGACAGCTCCTACGAGCAGTACTTC. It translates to CASSQDPDSSYEQYF.